This T cell receptor (beta chain) was captured in a study of blood T cell repertoires in COVID-19. Study-wide context: There were acute and convalescent COVID-19 samples, and they came from the United States, Italy and Spain. Sources were T cells, B-cell-depleted T cells, or PBMCs; the material itself was cDNA or gDNA.

Seattle patient enrollment occurred during active infection, with longitudinal follow-up thereafter. Original processing notes: The authors estimated nucleated cell counts from reference gene primer amplification. TCRdb's copy holds only in-frame clones and misses some; the assay was immunoSEQ multiplex PCR. V, J and clone size derive from that table, while D and trimming were established from the DNA sequence. The sample carries approximately 250,000 clones, approximately 88% recorded once. The V and J ends lost 0 bases and 2 bases, in that order; junction bases with no gene match: 3. The CDR3 is 15 amino acids. Germline assignment: CDR1 SGHNT and CDR2 YYREEE (reference sequence).

Sample: peripheral blood. This receptor was identified in a woman aged 70-85 years with COVID-19, enrolled during active disease. This chain uses TRBV5-4 with TRBJ2-7; TRBD1 aligns across 9 bases. CDR3 sequence reads: CASSLDRGRPYEQYF. Written as DNA, the CDR3 is TGTGCCAGCAGCTTGGACAGGGGGCGCCCCTACGAGCAGTACTTC.